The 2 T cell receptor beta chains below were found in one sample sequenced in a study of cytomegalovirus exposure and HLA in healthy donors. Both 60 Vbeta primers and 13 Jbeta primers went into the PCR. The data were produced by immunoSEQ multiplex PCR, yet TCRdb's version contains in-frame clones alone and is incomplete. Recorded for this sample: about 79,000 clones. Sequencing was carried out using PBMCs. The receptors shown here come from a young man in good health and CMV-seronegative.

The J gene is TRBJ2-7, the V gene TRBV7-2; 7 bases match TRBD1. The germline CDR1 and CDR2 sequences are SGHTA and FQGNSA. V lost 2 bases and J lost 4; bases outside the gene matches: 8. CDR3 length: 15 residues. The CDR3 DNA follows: TGTGCCAGCAGCTTACTAGACAGGGTGGGATACGAGCAGTACTTC. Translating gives CASSLLDRVGYEQYF.

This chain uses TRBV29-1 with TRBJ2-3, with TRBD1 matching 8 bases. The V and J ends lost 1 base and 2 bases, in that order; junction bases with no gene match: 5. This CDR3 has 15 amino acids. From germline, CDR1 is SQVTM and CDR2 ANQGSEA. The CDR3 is CSVEVGQGATDTQYF. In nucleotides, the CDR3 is TGCAGCGTTGAAGTGGGGCAGGGGGCCACAGATACGCAGTATTTT.